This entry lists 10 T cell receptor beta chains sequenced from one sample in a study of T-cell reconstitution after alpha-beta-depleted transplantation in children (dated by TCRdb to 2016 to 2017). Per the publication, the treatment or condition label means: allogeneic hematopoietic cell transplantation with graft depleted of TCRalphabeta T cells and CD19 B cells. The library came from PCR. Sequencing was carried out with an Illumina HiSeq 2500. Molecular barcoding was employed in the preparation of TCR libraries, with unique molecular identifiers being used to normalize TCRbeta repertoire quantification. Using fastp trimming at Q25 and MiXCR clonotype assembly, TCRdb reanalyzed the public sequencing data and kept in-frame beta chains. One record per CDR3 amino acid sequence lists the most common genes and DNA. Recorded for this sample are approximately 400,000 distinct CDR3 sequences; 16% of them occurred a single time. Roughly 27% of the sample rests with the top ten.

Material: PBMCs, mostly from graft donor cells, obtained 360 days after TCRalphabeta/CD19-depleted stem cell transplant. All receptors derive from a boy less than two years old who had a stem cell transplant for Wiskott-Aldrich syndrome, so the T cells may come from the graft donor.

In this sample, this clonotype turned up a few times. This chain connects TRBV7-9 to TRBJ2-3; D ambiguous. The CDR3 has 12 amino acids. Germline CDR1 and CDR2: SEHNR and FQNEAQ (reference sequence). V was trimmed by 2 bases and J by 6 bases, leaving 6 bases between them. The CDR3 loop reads CASSLPVDTQYF. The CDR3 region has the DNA TGTGCCAGCAGCTTACCCGTGGATACGCAGTATTTT.

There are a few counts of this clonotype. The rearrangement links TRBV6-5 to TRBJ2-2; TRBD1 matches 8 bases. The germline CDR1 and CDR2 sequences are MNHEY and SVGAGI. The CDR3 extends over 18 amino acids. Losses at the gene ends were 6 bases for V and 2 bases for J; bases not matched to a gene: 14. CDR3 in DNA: TGTGCCAGCAGATACAGAGTCCAGGGGGCACTAAACACCGGGGAGCTGTTTTTT. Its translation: CASRYRVQGALNTGELFF.

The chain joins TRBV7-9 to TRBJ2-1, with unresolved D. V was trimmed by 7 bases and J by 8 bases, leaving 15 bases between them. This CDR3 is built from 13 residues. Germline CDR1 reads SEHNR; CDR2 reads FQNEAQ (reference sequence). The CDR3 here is CASTTPSGDEQFF. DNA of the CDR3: TGTGCCAGCACCACCCCCAGTGGCGATGAGCAGTTCTTC.

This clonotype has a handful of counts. In DNA form, the CDR3 reads TGTGCCAGCAGTTTATCTAGCGGTACATACAATGAGCAGTTCTTC. Protein: CASSLSSGTYNEQFF. The rearrangement links TRBV12-3 or TRBV12-4 to TRBJ2-1; 7 nucleotides agree with TRBD2. This CDR3 has 15 residues. V lost 2 bases, J lost 4 bases, and 5 bases stayed unmatched.

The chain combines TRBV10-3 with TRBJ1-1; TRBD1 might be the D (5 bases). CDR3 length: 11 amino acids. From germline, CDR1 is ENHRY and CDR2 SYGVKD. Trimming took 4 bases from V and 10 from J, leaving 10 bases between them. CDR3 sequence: CAISAGRGAFF. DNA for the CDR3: TGTGCCATCAGTGCGGGAAGGGGAGCTTTCTTT.

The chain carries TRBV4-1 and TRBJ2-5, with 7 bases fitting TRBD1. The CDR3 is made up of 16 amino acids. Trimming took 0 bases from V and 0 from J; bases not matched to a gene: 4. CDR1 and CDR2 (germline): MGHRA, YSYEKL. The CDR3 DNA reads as TGCGCCAGCAGCCAAGAGTTGGGACAGTACCAAGAGACCCAGTACTTC. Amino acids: CASSQELGQYQETQYF.

The CDR3 sequence: CASSGKRFSSYEQYF. CDR3 nucleotide sequence: TGTGCCAGCAGCGGGAAGCGGTTCAGCTCCTACGAGCAGTACTTC. The chain employs TRBV7-8 and TRBJ2-7; possibly TRBD2 for D (5 bases). The CDR3 is made up of 15 amino acids. The germline V gene encodes CDR1 SGHVS and CDR2 FQNEAQ. The V end lost 5 bases, the J end lost 0 bases, and 14 bases lay between the germline ends. Filled out from reference TRBV7-8 and TRBJ2-7, the complete variable domain reads GAGVSQSPRYKVAKRGQDVALRCDPISGHVSLFWYQQALGQGPEFLTYFQNEAQLDKSGLPSDRFFAERPEGSVSTLKIQRTQQEDSAVYLCASSGKRFSSYEQYFGPGTRLTVT.

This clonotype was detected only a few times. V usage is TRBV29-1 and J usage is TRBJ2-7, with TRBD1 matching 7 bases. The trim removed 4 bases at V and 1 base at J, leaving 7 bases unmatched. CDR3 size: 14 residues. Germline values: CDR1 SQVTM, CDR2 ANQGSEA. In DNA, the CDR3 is TGCAGCGTTGGCTACCTGGGACAGTCCTACGAGCAGTACTTC. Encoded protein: CSVGYLGQSYEQYF.

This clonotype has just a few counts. The CDR3 spells CASSLGTGGFYEQYF. The CDR3, as DNA: TGTGCCAGCAGCTTGGGGACAGGGGGATTCTACGAGCAGTACTTC. The gene calls are TRBV11-2 and TRBJ2-7, with 11 nucleotides matching TRBD1. The CDR3 spans 15 residues. J was trimmed by 3 bases and V by 3 bases; bases with no gene match: 4. Per germline, CDR1 SGHAT and CDR2 FQNNGV.

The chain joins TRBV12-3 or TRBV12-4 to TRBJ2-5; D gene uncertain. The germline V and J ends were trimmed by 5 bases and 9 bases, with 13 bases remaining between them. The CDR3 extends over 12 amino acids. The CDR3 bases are TGTGCCAGCAGTCTGGACCTAGGTGCCCAGTACTTC. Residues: CASSLDLGAQYF.